This TCR beta chain emerged from a study of molecular identifiers for immune sequencing clone quantification. This clonotype was detected many times. Its antigen is as yet unknown. As previously described, bulk TCR libraries were made using listed TCR primers. TCRdb called the PCR reads again in MiXCR, with one record for every CDR3 protein. The sample comprises about half a million distinct CDR3 sequences, about a fifth of which are singletons, and 0.65% to 0.95% rests with the top ten. Study-wide points: Clones above 20 RNA copies contained over 98% of effector molecules but under 1% of naive ones.

The sequence was collected from a human donor in good health. Some libraries in this study had Jurkat cell RNA spiked in. The sample consisted of naive CD8+ T cells from blood, with Jurkat cell RNA spiked in. As to subset: FACS-sorted CD8+CD4-CCR7+CD45RA+ naive T cells.

CDR3 in amino acids: CASSLAGWGANTQYF. The CDR3 region has the DNA TGTGCCAGCAGTTTAGCTGGTTGGGGGGCGAATACGCAGTATTTT. The V call is TRBV12-3 or TRBV12-4, the J call TRBJ2-3; D might be TRBD1 or TRBD2, each matching 6 bases. The V and J ends lost 0 bases and 7 bases respectively, with 14 bases between them. This CDR3 is 15 amino acids long.